The 12 T cell receptor beta chains below were found in one sample sequenced in a study of memory CD8 T cells in hepatitis C reinfection. This table comes from immunoSEQ multiplex PCR, and its TCRdb copy is limited to in-frame clones, with some not included. This sample has over 45,000 clones, with roughly 91% found just once. Time point noted: pre-reinfection, 55 to 20 weeks before reinfection detection. No in vitro expansion preceded TCR sequencing of the sorted cells. The sequenced sample was naive CD8+ T cells sorted from blood. Every receptor here comes from a man aged 18 to 30 with hepatitis C virus infection.

This sequence joins TRBV13 and TRBJ2-7; D not certain. In germline, CDR1 is PRHDT, CDR2 FYEKMQ (reference sequence). The CDR3 extends over 13 amino acids. V was pared by 5 bases and J by 0 bases, with 8 bases between. CDR3 protein: CASSPRSSYEQYF. CDR3 in DNA: TGTGCCAGCAGCCCAAGGAGCTCCTACGAGCAGTACTTC. Filled out from reference TRBV13 and TRBJ2-7, the complete variable domain reads AAGVIQSPRHLIKEKRETATLKCYPIPRHDTVYWYQQGPGQDPQFLISFYEKMQSDKGSIPDRFSAQQFSDYHSELNMSSLELGDSALYFCASSPRSSYEQYFGPGTRLTVT.

The chain uses TRBV14 and TRBJ2-1; possible D gene TRBD2, 5 bases. Trimming pared 5 bases from V and 7 bases from J, leaving 15 bases between. Germline V gene sequence: CDR1 SGHDN, CDR2 FVKESK. The CDR3 runs 14 residues. The DNA of the CDR3 is TGTGCCAGCAGCATCCTAGCCGGGGTAAATGAGCAGTTCTTC. Its translation: CASSILAGVNEQFF.

In the case of this clone: Within the sample, other DNA sequences also encode this same CDR3. The chain has TRBV27 and TRBJ2-1; 9 bases line up with TRBD2. The CDR3 length is 15 residues. The V segment lost 3 bases and the J segment 8 bases; nucleotides outside the gene matches: 8. Germline V gene sequence: CDR1 MNHEY, CDR2 SMNVEV (reference sequence). CDR3: CASSFSSGRGDEQFF. The DNA for the CDR3 is TGTGCCAGCAGTTTTAGTAGCGGGAGAGGTGATGAGCAGTTCTTC.

The CDR3 nucleotides are TGTGCCAGCAGCCAAGGACAGGGTCGGAATGAGCAGTTCTTC. This translates into CASSQGQGRNEQFF. The rearrangement links TRBV13 to TRBJ2-1, with 8 positions matching TRBD1. CDR3 size: 14 residues. The trim removed 5 bases at V and 7 bases at J, leaving 7 bases unmatched. CDR1 is PRHDT, CDR2 FYEKMQ, per germline (reference sequence).

This clone was seen just once. The rearrangement links TRBV5-1 to TRBJ2-3, with 15 bases aligning to TRBD2. J gave up 0 bases and V 2 bases, and 4 bases lay outside the gene matches. Germline V gives CDR1 SGHRS, CDR2 YFSETQ. CDR3 length equals 18 residues. The CDR3: CASSLGLAGGLSTDTQYF. The DNA of the CDR3 is TGCGCCAGCAGCTTAGGACTAGCGGGGGGGCTGAGCACAGATACGCAGTATTTT.

The V call is TRBV27, the J call TRBJ2-1, with 8 bases lining up with TRBD2. Germline assignment: CDR1 MNHEY and CDR2 SMNVEV (reference sequence). The CDR3 totals 15 residues. V was clipped by 4 bases and J by 1 base; unmatched bases: 3. In nucleotides, the CDR3 is TGTGCCAGCAGTTCGGGACTAGTGTCCTACAATGAGCAGTTCTTC. Amino acids: CASSSGLVSYNEQFF.

The V gene is TRBV14, the J gene TRBJ2-7; TRBD1 agrees at 10 bases. The CDR3 length is 15 residues. Trimming removed 2 bases from V and 3 bases from J; junction bases left unmatched: 4. The germline gives CDR1 SGHDN, CDR2 FVKESK. The CDR3 coding sequence is TGTGCCAGCAGCCAAACCGGGACAGGGGTCTACGAGCAGTACTTC. Translation: CASSQTGTGVYEQYF.

The V gene is TRBV9, the J gene TRBJ1-1; D remains ambiguous. CDR3 length: 15 amino acids. With 4 bases removed from V and 11 bases from J, the gap between germline ends came to 24 bases. The V gene's germline CDR1 is SGDLS and CDR2 YYNGEE. The CDR3 loop reads CASSPSGPGRSGAFF. CDR3 sequence (DNA): TGTGCCAGCAGCCCAAGCGGTCCGGGGAGATCGGGGGCTTTCTTT.

Written as DNA, the CDR3 is TGTGCCAGCAGCTTAGTGGGTGGAAGCGTCTCAAGGAATGAGCAGTTCTTC. Translated, it gives CASSLVGGSVSRNEQFF. V usage is TRBV7-9 and J usage is TRBJ2-1; D is ambiguous. This CDR3 has 17 amino acids. Trimming stripped 1 base from V and 7 bases from J, with 20 bases between. The germline CDR1 and CDR2 sequences are SEHNR and FQNEAQ (reference sequence). Variable domain in full (rest from reference TRBV7-9 and TRBJ2-1): DTGVSQNPRHKITKRGQNVTFRCDPISEHNRLYWYRQTLGQGPEFLTYFQNEAQLEKSRLLSDRFSAERPKGSFSTLEIQRTEQGDSAMYLCASSLVGGSVSRNEQFFGPGTRLTVL.

CDR3 residues: CASILQHSNQPQHF. CDR3 coding DNA: TGTGCCAGTATCTTACAGCATAGCAATCAGCCCCAGCATTTT. V gene TRBV19 combines with J gene TRBJ1-5; D remains unclear. The CDR3 has 14 amino acids. The germline CDR1 and CDR2 sequences are LNHDA and SQIVND (reference sequence). Trimming stripped 7 bases from V and 0 bases from J, with 10 bases between.

The chain uses TRBV4-3 and TRBJ2-3; the match to TRBD2 covers 12 bases. Germline-derived CDR1 and CDR2 are LGHNA and YSLEER. Germline trimming cut 0 bases from V and 6 bases from J; bases unmatched to any gene: 4. The CDR3 has 16 amino acids. CDR3 amino acids: CASSQERTSGVDTQYF. The CDR3 bases are TGCGCCAGCAGCCAAGAAAGGACTAGCGGGGTGGATACGCAGTATTTT.

V usage is TRBV4-1 and J usage is TRBJ2-5; D is perhaps TRBD2 (5 bases). The V and J ends lost 1 base and 5 bases respectively, with 20 bases between them. Germline assignment: CDR1 MGHRA and CDR2 YSYEKL. There are 17 residues in the CDR3. The CDR3 coding sequence is TGCGCCAGCAGCCAAGTTAGAACGCGGCGGGCTAAGGAGACCCAGTACTTC. This codes for CASSQVRTRRAKETQYF.